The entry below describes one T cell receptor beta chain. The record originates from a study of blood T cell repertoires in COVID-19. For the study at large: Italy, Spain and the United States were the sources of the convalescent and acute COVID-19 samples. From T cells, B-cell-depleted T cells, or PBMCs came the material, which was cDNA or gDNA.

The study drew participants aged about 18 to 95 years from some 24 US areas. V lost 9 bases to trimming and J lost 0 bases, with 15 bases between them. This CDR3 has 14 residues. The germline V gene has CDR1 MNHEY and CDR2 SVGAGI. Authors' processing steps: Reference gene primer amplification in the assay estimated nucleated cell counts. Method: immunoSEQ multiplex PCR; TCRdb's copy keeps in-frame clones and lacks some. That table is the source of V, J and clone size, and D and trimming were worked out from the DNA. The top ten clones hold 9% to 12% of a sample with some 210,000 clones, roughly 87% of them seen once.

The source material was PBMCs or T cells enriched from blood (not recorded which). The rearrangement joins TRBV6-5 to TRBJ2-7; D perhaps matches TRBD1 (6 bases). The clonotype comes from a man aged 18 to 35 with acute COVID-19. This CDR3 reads CASLRDIGSYEQYF. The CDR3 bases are TGTGCCAGTCTCCGGGACATAGGCTCCTACGAGCAGTACTTC.